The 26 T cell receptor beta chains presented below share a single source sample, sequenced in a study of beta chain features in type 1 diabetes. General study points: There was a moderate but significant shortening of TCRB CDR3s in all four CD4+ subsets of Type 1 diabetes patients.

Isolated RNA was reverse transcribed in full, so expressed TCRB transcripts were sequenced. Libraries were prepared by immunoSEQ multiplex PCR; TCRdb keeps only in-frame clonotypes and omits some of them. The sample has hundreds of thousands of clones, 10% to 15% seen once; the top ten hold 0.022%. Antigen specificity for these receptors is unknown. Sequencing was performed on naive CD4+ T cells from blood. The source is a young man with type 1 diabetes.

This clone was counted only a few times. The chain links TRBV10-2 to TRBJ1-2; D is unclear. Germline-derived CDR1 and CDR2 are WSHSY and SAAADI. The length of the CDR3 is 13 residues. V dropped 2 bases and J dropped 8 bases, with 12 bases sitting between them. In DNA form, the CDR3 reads TGCGCCAGCAGTGAGCGGGGTTTCGGGGGCTACACCTTC. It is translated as CASSERGFGGYTF.

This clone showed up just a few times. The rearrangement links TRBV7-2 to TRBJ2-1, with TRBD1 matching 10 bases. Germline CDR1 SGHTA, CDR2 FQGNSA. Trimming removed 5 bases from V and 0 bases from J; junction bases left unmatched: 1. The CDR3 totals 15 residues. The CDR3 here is CASSRTGGSYNEQFF. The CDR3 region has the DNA TGTGCCAGCAGCCGGACAGGGGGCTCCTACAATGAGCAGTTCTTC.

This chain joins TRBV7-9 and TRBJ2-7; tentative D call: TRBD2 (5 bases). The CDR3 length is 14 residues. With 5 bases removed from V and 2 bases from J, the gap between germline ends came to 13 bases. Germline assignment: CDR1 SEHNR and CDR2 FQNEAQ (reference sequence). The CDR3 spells CASSHIGLPYEQYF. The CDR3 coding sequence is TGTGCCAGCAGCCACATAGGACTGCCCTACGAGCAGTACTTC.

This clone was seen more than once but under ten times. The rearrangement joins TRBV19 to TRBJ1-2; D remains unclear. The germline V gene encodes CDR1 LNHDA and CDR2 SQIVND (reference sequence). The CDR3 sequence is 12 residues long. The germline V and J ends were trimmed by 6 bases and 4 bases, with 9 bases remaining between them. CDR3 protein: CASRVDSYGYTF. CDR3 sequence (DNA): TGTGCCAGTAGAGTGGATAGCTATGGCTACACCTTC.

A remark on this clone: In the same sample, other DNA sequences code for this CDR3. The CDR3: CASSYSEGNTEAFF. As DNA, the CDR3 is TGTGCCAGCAGTTACTCGGAGGGGAACACTGAAGCTTTCTTT. The genes are TRBV6-6 and TRBJ1-1, with no clear D. In germline, CDR1 is MNHNY, CDR2 SVGAGI (reference sequence). The CDR3 totals 14 residues. Trimming removed 0 bases at V and 1 base at J, with 6 bases between.

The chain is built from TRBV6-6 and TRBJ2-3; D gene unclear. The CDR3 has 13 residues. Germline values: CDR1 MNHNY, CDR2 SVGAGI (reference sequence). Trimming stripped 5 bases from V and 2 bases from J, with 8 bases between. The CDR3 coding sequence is TGTGCCAGCAGTGCTGGAAACACAGATACGCAGTATTTT. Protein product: CASSAGNTDTQYF.

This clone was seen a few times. CDR3 loop: CAISGPGPQGPQHF. The CDR3 DNA reads TGTGCCATCAGTGGTCCGGGACCCCAGGGGCCCCAGCATTTT. The chain links TRBV10-3 to TRBJ1-5; TRBD1 is a possible D gene (5 bases). Germline-derived CDR1 and CDR2 are ENHRY and SYGVKD. This CDR3 spans 14 amino acids. V lost 4 bases and J lost 9, with 16 bases in between.

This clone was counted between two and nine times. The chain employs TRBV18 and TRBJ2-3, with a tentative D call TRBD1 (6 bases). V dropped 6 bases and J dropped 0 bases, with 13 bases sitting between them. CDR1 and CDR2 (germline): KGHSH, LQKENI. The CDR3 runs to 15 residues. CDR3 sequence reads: CASSLGGPSTDTQYF. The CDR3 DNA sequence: TGTGCCAGCTCCCTAGGGGGTCCAAGCACAGATACGCAGTATTTT. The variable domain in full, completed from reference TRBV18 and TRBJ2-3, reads NAGVMQNPRHLVRRRGQEARLRCSPMKGHSHVYWYRQLPEEGLKFMVYLQKENIIDESGMPKERFSAEFPKEGPSILRIQQVVRGDSAAYFCASSLGGPSTDTQYFGPGTRLTVL.

The CDR3, as DNA: TGCGCCAGCAGCTTGTGGCCAGAATTCAGCACAGATACGCAGTATTTT. Its translation is CASSLWPEFSTDTQYF. The chain carries TRBV5-1 and TRBJ2-3; D is ambiguous. This CDR3 has 16 residues. Trimming pared 1 base from V and 0 bases from J, leaving 12 bases between. Looked up from germline, CDR1 is SGHRS and CDR2 is YFSETQ.

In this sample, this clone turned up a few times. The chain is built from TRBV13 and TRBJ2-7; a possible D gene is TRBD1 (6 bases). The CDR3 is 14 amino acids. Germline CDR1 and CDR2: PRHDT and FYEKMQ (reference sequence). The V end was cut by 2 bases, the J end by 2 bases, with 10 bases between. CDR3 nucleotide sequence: TGTGCCAGCAGCTTAACAGGGTCCCCCTACGAGCAGTACTTC. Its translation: CASSLTGSPYEQYF.

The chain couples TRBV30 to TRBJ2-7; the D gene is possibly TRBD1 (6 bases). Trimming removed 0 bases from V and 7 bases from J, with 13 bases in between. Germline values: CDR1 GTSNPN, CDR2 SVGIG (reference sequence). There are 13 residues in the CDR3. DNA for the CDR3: TGTGCCTGGAGTGTAAACAGGGAACGAGAGCAGTACTTC. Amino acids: CAWSVNREREQYF.

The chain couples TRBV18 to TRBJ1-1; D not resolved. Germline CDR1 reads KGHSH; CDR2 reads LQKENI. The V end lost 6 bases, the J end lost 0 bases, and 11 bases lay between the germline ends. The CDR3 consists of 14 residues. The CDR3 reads CASSPDVMNTEAFF. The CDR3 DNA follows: TGTGCCAGCTCTCCGGACGTAATGAACACTGAAGCTTTCTTT.

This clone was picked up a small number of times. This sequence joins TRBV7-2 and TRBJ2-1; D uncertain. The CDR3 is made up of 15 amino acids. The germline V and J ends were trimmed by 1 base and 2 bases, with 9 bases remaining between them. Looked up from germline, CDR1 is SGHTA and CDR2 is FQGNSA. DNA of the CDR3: TGTGCCAGCAGCTTAGAAGGCAGAACCTACAATGAGCAGTTCTTC. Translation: CASSLEGRTYNEQFF.

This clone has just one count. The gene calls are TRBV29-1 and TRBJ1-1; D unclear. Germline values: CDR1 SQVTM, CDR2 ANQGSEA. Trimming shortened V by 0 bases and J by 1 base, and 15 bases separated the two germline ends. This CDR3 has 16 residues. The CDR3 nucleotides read TGCAGCGTTGAAGAGGGGTCGGGGTCGACGAACACTGAAGCTTTCTTT. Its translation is CSVEEGSGSTNTEAFF.

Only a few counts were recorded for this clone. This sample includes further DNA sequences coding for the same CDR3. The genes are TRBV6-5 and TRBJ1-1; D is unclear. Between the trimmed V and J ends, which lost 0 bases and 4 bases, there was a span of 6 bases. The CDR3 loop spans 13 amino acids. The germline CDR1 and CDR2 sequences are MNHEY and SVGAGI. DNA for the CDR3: TGTGCCAGCAGTTACTCGTTAGGCACTGAAGCTTTCTTT. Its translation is CASSYSLGTEAFF.

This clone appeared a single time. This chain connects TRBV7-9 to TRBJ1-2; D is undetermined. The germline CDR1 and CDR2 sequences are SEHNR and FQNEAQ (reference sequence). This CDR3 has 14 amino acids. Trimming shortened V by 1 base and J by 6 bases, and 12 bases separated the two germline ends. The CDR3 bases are TGTGCCAGCAGCTTAGACGCCTCAGTGGATGGCTACACCTTC. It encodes CASSLDASVDGYTF.

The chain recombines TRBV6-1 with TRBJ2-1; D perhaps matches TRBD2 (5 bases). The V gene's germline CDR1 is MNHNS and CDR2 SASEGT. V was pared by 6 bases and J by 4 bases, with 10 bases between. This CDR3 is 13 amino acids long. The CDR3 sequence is CASRGWEYNEQFF. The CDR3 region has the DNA TGTGCCAGCAGGGGGTGGGAGTACAATGAGCAGTTCTTC.

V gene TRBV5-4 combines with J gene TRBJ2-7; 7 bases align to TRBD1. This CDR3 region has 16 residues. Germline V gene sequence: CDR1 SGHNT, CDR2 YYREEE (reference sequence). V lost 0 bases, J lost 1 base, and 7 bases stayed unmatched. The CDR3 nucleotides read TGTGCCAGCAGCTTGGATAACAGGGGATCTTCCTACGAGCAGTACTTC. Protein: CASSLDNRGSSYEQYF.

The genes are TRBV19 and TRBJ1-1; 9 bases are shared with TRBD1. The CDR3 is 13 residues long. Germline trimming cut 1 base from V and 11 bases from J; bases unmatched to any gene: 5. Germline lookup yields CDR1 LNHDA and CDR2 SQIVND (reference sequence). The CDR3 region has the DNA TGTGCCAGTAGTATAGGCCTTGGACAGGGGGCTTTCTTT. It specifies CASSIGLGQGAFF. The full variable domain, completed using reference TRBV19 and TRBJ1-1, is DGGITQSPKYLFRKEGQNVTLSCEQNLNHDAMYWYRQDPGQGLRLIYYSQIVNDFQKGDIAEGYSVSREKKESFPLTVTSAQKNPTAFYLCASSIGLGQGAFFGQGTRLTVV.

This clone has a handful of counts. The DNA of the CDR3 is TGTGCCAGCCGACGTCGGCCTGAAGGCATGAACACTGAAGCTTTCTTT. Amino acids: CASRRRPEGMNTEAFF. This chain links TRBV27 with TRBJ1-1; no reliable D call. V lost 8 bases and J lost 0, with 19 bases in between. Germline loops: CDR1 MNHEY, CDR2 SMNVEV (reference sequence). There are 16 residues in the CDR3.

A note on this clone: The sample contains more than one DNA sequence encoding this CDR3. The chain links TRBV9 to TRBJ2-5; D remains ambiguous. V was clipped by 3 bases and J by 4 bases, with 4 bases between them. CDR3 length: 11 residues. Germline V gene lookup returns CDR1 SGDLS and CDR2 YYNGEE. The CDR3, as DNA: TGTGCCAGCAGCGCCGGAGAGACCCAGTACTTC. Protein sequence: CASSAGETQYF.

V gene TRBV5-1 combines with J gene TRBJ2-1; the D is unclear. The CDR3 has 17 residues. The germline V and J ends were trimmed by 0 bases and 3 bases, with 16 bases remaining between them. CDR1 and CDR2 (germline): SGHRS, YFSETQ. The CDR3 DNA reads TGCGCCAGCAGCTTGGAGGCCAGCATTGGGTACTACAATGAGCAGTTCTTC. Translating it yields CASSLEASIGYYNEQFF.

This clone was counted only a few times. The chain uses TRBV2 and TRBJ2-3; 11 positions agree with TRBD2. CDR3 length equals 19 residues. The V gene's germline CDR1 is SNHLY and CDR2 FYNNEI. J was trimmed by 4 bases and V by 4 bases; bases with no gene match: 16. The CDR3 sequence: CASSVSTSGGAQPADTQYF. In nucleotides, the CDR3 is TGTGCCAGCAGTGTGAGTACTAGCGGGGGCGCCCAGCCCGCAGATACGCAGTATTTT. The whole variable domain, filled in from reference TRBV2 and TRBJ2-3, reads EPEVTQTPSHQVTQMGQEVILRCVPISNHLYFYWYRQILGQKVEFLVSFYNNEISEKSEIFDDQFSVERPDGSNFTLKIRSTKLEDSAMYFCASSVSTSGGAQPADTQYFGPGTRLTVL.

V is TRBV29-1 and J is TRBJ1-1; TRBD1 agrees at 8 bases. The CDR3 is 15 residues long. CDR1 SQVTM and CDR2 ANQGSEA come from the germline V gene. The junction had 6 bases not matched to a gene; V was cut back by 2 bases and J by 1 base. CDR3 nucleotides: TGCAGCGTTGAACTACAGGGGGTCACGAACACTGAAGCTTTCTTT. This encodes CSVELQGVTNTEAFF.

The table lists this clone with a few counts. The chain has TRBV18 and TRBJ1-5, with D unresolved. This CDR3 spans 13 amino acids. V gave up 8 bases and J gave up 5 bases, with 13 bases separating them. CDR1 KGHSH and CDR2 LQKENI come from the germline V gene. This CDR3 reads CASAEGFDQPQHF. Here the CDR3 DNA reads TGTGCCAGCGCCGAGGGTTTTGATCAGCCCCAGCATTTT.

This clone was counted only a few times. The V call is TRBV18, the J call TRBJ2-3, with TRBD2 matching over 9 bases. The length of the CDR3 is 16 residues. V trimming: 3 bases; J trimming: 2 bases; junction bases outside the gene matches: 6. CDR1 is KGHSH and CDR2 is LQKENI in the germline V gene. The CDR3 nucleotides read TGTGCCAGCTCACCTTTAGCGGGGGCCCACACAGATACGCAGTATTTT. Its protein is CASSPLAGAHTDTQYF.